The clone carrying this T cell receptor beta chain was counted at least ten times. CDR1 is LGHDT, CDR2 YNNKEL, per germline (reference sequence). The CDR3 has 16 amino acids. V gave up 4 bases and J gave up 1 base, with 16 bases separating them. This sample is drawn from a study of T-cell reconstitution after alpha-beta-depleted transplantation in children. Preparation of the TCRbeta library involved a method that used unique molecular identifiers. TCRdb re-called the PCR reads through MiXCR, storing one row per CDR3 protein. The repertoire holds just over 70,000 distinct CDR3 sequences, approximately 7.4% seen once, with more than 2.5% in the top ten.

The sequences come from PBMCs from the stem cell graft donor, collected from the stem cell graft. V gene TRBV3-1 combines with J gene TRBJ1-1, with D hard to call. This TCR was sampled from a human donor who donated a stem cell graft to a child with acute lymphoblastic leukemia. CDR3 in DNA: TGTGCCAGCAGCCTTCCTGGCAGCCGCGAGAACACTGAAGCTTTCTTT. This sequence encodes CASSLPGSRENTEAFF.